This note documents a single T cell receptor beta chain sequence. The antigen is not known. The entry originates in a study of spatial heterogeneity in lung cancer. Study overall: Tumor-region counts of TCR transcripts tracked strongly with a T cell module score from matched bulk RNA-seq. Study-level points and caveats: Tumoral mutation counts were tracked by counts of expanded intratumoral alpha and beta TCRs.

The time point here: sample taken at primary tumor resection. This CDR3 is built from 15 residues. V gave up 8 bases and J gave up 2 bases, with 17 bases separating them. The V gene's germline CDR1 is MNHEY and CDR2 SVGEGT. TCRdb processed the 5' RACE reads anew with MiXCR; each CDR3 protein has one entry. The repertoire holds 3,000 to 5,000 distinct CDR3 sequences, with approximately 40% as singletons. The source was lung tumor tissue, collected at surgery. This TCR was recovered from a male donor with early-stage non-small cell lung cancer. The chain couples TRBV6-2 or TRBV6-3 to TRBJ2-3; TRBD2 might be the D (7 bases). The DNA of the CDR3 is TGTGCCAGCGGACGGGGGGCCGTGGACACAGATACGCAGTATTTT. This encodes CASGRGAVDTDTQYF.